This T cell receptor beta chain was documented in a study of OX40 agonist ivuxolimab in advanced cancers. The study in broad terms: Ivuxolimab, which targeted the costimulatory receptor OX40 (CD134), was an agonistic, fully human IgG2 monoclonal antibody. Intravenous ivuxolimab was administered to patients every 2 weeks at six dose levels: 0.01, 0.1, 0.3, 1.5, 3 and 10 mg/kg. Of the roughly 54 dose-escalation patients, hepatocellular carcinoma was present in roughly 19, melanoma in roughly 15, renal cell carcinoma in 9 and head and neck cancer in 9. In the dose-escalation cohort, 65% to 90% of patients were male, and the mean age was roughly 60 years, with a range of roughly 20 to 85. Patients were allowed to have had prior anti-PD-1, anti-PD-L1 or anti-CTLA-4 therapy, and around 40% of the dose-escalation patients had previously received checkpoint inhibitors. Partial responses occurred in three dose-escalation patients, of whom one had hepatocellular carcinoma and two had cutaneous melanoma. Peripheral TCRbeta sequencing aimed to test whether ivuxolimab altered TCR sequence diversity and caused clonal T-cell expansion. The paper describes the monotherapy dose-escalation part (N = 52 patients) of the phase I trial of ivuxolimab.

To sequence the TCRbeta CDR3 region, genomic DNA was isolated from the sorted cells. The immunoSEQ Assay was used to sequence the TCRbeta CDR3 regions. TCRdb re-hosts the immuneACCESS table, in-frame sequences only. Its copies lack some clones; in the studies checked, an unresolved V gene accounts for under half of them, and the cause for the rest is not known. Across this sample there are more than 70,000 clones, with 82% seen only once. The ten biggest clones cover around 5% of the sample. Details on this clone: No antigen is known for it. No base-level quality is on record; no much larger clone is a single base apart.

The paper as a whole reports these results and caveats: Clonal expansion of both CD4+ and CD8+ blood T cells was observed from baseline to week 6 at doses 0.1 to 3.0 mg/kg. The antigen specificity of the clonally expanded peripheral T cells was not determined. In the 0.1-3.0 mg/kg groups, partial responders were among the patients with the lowest normalized peripheral clonal expansion, particularly in CD8+ T cells. After ivuxolimab, expanded clones were on average more numerous among CD8+ T cells than among CD4+ T cells. Low levels of normalized T-cell clonal expansion were also seen in some patients who did not respond.

The CDR3 starts with the cysteine, ends with the phenylalanine, and has 17 residues. CDR3 DNA is the only sequence kept; it has 51 bases, read in frame from the first base. The germline V gene (reference sequence) specifies SGHNT as CDR1 and YYREEE as CDR2. The germline V end is reduced by 3 bases and the J end by 4 bases; junction bases left unmatched: 8. The trial excluded patients who had a history of autoimmune disease or were on systemic immunosuppression. Peripheral blood for TCR sequencing was collected from all dose cohorts at baseline, on cycle 4 day 1, and on cycle 7 day 1. Samples came from an open-label, multicenter, first-in-human phase I dose-escalation trial of ivuxolimab. The trial enrolled adults with locally advanced or metastatic head and neck squamous cell, hepatocellular, melanoma or renal cell carcinoma. Before TCR sequencing, CD4+ T cells and CD8+ T cells from peripheral blood were sorted into separate populations.

Here the chain combines TRBV5-4 and TRBJ1-3; the central 12 bases match TRBD1. The starting material was CD4+ or CD8+ T cells sorted from blood, obtained in a trial of the OX40 agonist ivuxolimab. The receptor was derived from an adult with an advanced solid tumor such as melanoma, head and neck, liver or kidney cancer. The CDR3 amino acid sequence is: CASSWGTGGASGNTIYF. The DNA reads as follows: TGTGCCAGCAGCTGGGGGACAGGGGGCGCGTCCGGAAACACCATATATTTT.